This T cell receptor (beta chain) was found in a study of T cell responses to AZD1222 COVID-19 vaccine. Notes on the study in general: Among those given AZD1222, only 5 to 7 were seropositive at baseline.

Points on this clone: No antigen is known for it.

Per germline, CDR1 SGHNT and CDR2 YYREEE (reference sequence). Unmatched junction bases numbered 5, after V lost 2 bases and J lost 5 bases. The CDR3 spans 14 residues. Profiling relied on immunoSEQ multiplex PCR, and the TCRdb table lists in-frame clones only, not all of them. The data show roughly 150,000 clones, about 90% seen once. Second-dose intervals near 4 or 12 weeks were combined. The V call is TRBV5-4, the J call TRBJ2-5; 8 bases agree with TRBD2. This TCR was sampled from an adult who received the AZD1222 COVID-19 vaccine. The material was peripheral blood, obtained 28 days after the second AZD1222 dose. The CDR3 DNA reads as TGTGCCAGCAGCTTAGGACTAGCAGCGGAGACCCAGTACTTC. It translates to CASSLGLAAETQYF.